This TCR beta chain came from a study of cytomegalovirus exposure and HLA in healthy donors. Overall study: Early released data had about 85 million unique TCRs, all coming from HLA-typed donors.

Study results and limitations: A previous analysis found most TCR beta V segments productive roughly 90% or roughly 30% of the time. An analysis that was carried out later associated 16,000 or so TCR beta sequences with HLA alleles at 0.05 false discovery rate. TCR beta sequences reportedly predicted most subjects' HLA-A and HLA-B alleles accurately.

Germline V gives CDR1 MNHNS, CDR2 SASEGT. The ends were cut back, 7 bases at V and 8 bases at J, with 9 bases in the middle. The CDR3 sequence is 11 residues long. Of note for this clone: Its specificity is unknown.

Researchers ran the PCR with 60 Vbeta and 13 Jbeta primers. Here immunoSEQ multiplex PCR was the method, and the copy in TCRdb shows in-frame clones only, minus some. The table lists more than 90,000 clones, 65% to 80% of them singletons. Sequenced: PBMCs. The rearrangement uses TRBV6-1 and TRBJ1-3; D is possibly TRBD1 (5 bases). The TCR sequence derives from a woman aged 40-49 years in good health and CMV-seronegative. This chain's CDR3 is CASIGADTIYF. The CDR3 DNA reads as TGTGCCAGCATAGGGGCGGACACCATATATTTT.